These T cell receptor beta chains were read from a single sample in a study of blood T cells in healthy people across ages. TCRdb recomputed calls from the 5' RACE reads with MiXCR, one row per CDR3 protein. Found here are just over 800,000 distinct CDR3 sequences, under 80% of them singletons; the top ten hold 28%. Sequences were obtained from blood. The receptors originated from a man under 40 in good health. Each CDR3 is given with its conserved first and last residue. D genes are given only for firm matches. The size of a clone is reported for some rows only, either as once, few or many, or as a class for expanded clones.

V	J	D	size	DNA	CDR3
TRBV28	TRBJ1-2	TRBD1	-	TGTGCCAGCAGTTTACCCACGACAGGGAGCGCTGGCTACACCTTC	CASSLPTTGSAGYTF
TRBV29-1	TRBJ2-7	-	-	TGCAGCGTTGAAGATCCCCCGGGGGAGCCCCTGGGGCAGTACTTC	CSVEDPPGEPLGQYF
TRBV6-1	TRBJ2-3	TRBD2	few	TGTGCCAGCACTCCCGCGGGGTTACTAGCGGGGACCACAGATACGCAGTATTTT	CASTPAGLLAGTTDTQYF
TRBV12-3/TRBV12-4	TRBJ2-3	TRBD1	-	TGTGCCAGCAGTCTCGGACAGGGGCGCACAGATACGCAGTATTTT	CASSLGQGRTDTQYF
TRBV5-6	TRBJ2-7	TRBD2	-	TGTGCCAGCAGCCTCGTTGGGGGGGGAGTTTACGAGCAGTACTTC	CASSLVGGGVYEQYF
TRBV25-1	TRBJ2-5	-	few	TGTGCCAGCAGTGAGGGTTTTCAAGAGACCCAGTACTTC	CASSEGFQETQYF
TRBV13	TRBJ2-7	TRBD1	-	TGTGCCAGCAGCTCCGGGACAGCTATCTACGAGCAGTACTTC	CASSSGTAIYEQYF
TRBV30	TRBJ1-6	-	once	TGTGCCTGGAGTGAGGAGGTCTCCTATAATTCACCCCTCCACTTT	CAWSEEVSYNSPLHF
TRBV5-6	TRBJ2-5	-	-	TGTGCCAGCAGCGGACCGTCCCAAGAGACCCAGTACTTC	CASSGPSQETQYF
TRBV2	TRBJ2-4	TRBD2	once	TGTGCCAGCAGTCCGGCGGGGGGGTTAGCCAAAAACATTCAGTACTTC	CASSPAGGLAKNIQYF
TRBV28	TRBJ2-5	-	few	TGTGCCAGCAGTTTTGGGACACCCCGCGGGACCCAGTACTTC	CASSFGTPRGTQYF
TRBV13	TRBJ2-1	TRBD2	-	TGTGCCAGCAGCTTGGTGCCGTTGACTAGCGGGTACAATGAGCAGTTCTTC	CASSLVPLTSGYNEQFF
TRBV4-3	TRBJ2-1	-	-	TGCGCCAGCAGCCAAGATGGGGGGGCCGGCCAAGAGACCCAGTTCTTC	CASSQDGGAGQETQFF
TRBV27	TRBJ1-2	-	-	TGTGCCAGCAGTTTAGATCCTGCGGGCGGGGTGGCCTATGGCTACACCTTC	CASSLDPAGGVAYGYTF
TRBV20-1	TRBJ1-2	-	-	TGCAGTGCTCCCGGCGGCAGCCTGCGGGGTGGCTACACCTTC	CSAPGGSLRGGYTF